These 23 T cell receptor beta chains came from one sample sequenced in a study of cytomegalovirus exposure and HLA in healthy donors. The PCR contained 60 Vbeta and 13 Jbeta primers. Produced via immunoSEQ multiplex PCR; TCRdb's table is partial and in-frame only. The sample contains some 200,000 clones, about 85% of which appear only once. Sequences were obtained from PBMCs. The origin of the receptors is a man aged 45-65 years in good health and CMV-seronegative.

The genes are TRBV7-3 and TRBJ2-7, with 10 bases lining up with TRBD1. The V segment lost 6 bases and the J segment 2 bases; nucleotides outside the gene matches: 4. Germline V gene sequence: CDR1 SGHTA, CDR2 FQGTGA. The length of the CDR3 is 14 residues. CDR3 DNA: TGTGCCAGCAGTCTTGGGACAGGGGCCTACGAGCAGTACTTC. This translates into CASSLGTGAYEQYF.

The rearrangement joins TRBV28 to TRBJ2-7; 8 nucleotides align to TRBD1. CDR3 length: 13 residues. CDR1 is MDHEN, CDR2 SYDVKM, per germline. After removal of 2 bases from V and 3 bases from J, the junction contained 0 bases not matched to a gene. CDR3 bases: TGTGCCAGCAGTTTAGACAGGGGCTACGAGCAGTACTTC. Protein product: CASSLDRGYEQYF.

As concerns this clone: Sequence at one end of the junction differs from germline and may be a read error. The gene calls are TRBV30 and TRBJ2-2; D unclear. The CDR3 runs 14 residues. Per germline, CDR1 GTSNPN and CDR2 SVGIG (reference sequence). Here the CDR3 DNA reads TGTGCCTGGATACCCGGGTGGAACGCCGGGGAGCTGTTTTTT. Protein: CAWIPGWNAGELFF.

For this clone: The junction shows a germline mismatch at one end, possibly a read error. V usage is TRBV7-9 and J usage is TRBJ2-2; perhaps TRBD2 as D (6 bases). This CDR3 is built from 17 residues. CDR1 is SEHNR and CDR2 is FQNEAQ in the germline V gene (reference sequence). CDR3 amino acids: CSSSRRDWASNTGELFF. The CDR3 DNA follows: TGTTCCAGCAGTCGTCGGGACTGGGCCTCGAACACCGGGGAGCTGTTTTTT.

The rearrangement links TRBV5-4 to TRBJ2-3, with 8 bases that match TRBD2. Germline lookup yields CDR1 SGHNT and CDR2 YYREEE (reference sequence). This CDR3 comprises 16 residues. The V segment lost 0 bases and the J segment 5 bases; nucleotides outside the gene matches: 8. In DNA, the CDR3 is TGTGCCAGCAGCTTGGGAGGCGGGGGGTGGGGAGATACGCAGTATTTT. The encoded protein is CASSLGGGGWGDTQYF.

This chain connects TRBV27 to TRBJ1-1; TRBD1 matches at 10 bases. Germline V gene lookup returns CDR1 MNHEY and CDR2 SMNVEV (reference sequence). The CDR3 covers 17 residues. With V trimmed by 4 bases and J by 3 bases, 11 bases remained unmatched. CDR3 sequence (DNA): TGTGCCAGCAGTTCACACAGGACAGGGGGTTTAGACACTGAAGCTTTCTTT. It codes for CASSSHRTGGLDTEAFF.

The chain couples TRBV19 to TRBJ1-3; D remains unclear. The CDR3 is 12 residues long. Germline V lookup: CDR1 LNHDA, CDR2 SQIVND (reference sequence). V was shortened by 5 bases and J by 0 bases, with 2 bases between the two germline ends. The CDR3 protein is CASSHSGNTIYF. The CDR3 nucleotides read TGTGCCAGTAGTCACTCTGGAAACACCATATATTTT.

The V gene is TRBV7-6, the J gene TRBJ2-5, with a weak D call TRBD1 (5 bases). From germline, CDR1 is SGHVS and CDR2 FNYEAQ. The germline V and J ends were trimmed by 5 bases and 2 bases, with 12 bases remaining between them. This CDR3 has 14 amino acids. The CDR3 spells CASSGLGVQETQYF. CDR3 nucleotide sequence: TGTGCCAGCAGCGGATTAGGGGTTCAAGAGACCCAGTACTTC.

V is TRBV4-2 and J is TRBJ2-1; 7 bases are shared with TRBD2. The CDR3 loop spans 15 amino acids. V lost 0 bases and J lost 8; bases outside the gene matches: 7. The germline CDR1 and CDR2 sequences are LGHNA and YNFKEQ. The CDR3 region is CASSQERAGVDEQFF. CDR3 nucleotides: TGTGCCAGCAGCCAAGAACGGGCGGGGGTGGATGAGCAGTTCTTC.

This chain connects TRBV5-1 to TRBJ1-1, with D possibly being TRBD1 (6 bases). Germline V gives CDR1 SGHRS, CDR2 YFSETQ. Trimming removed 4 bases from V and 0 bases from J, with 19 bases in between. The CDR3 extends over 17 amino acids. The CDR3 spells CASSLSDREGVNTEAFF. In DNA, the CDR3 is TGCGCCAGCAGCCTTTCGGACCGCGAGGGGGTGAACACTGAAGCTTTCTTT.

CDR3 coding DNA: TGTGCCAGCAGCCCTCTCCGGGGGGACGAGCAGTACTTC. The encoded protein is CASSPLRGDEQYF. The V and J genes are TRBV7-2 and TRBJ2-7, with TRBD2 matching 7 bases. Per the germline V gene, CDR1 is SGHTA and CDR2 is FQGNSA. V was clipped by 5 bases and J by 5 bases; unmatched bases: 6. The CDR3 is 13 amino acids.

V is TRBV27 and J is TRBJ2-7, with 11 bases that match TRBD1. Germline V gene sequence: CDR1 MNHEY, CDR2 SMNVEV (reference sequence). Unmatched junction bases numbered 10, after V lost 2 bases and J lost 7 bases. This CDR3 comprises 16 residues. CDR3 coding DNA: TGTGCCAGCAGTTTAGTGATAGGACAGGGGGCAAAAGAGCAGTACTTC. It specifies CASSLVIGQGAKEQYF.

With respect to this clone: This sample includes further DNA sequences coding for the same CDR3. The chain couples TRBV15 to TRBJ2-1; tentative D call: TRBD1 (5 bases). CDR1 is LNHNV and CDR2 is YYDKDF in the germline V gene (reference sequence). Trimming cost V 3 bases and J 4 bases, with 19 bases left between them. The CDR3 sequence is 17 residues long. The CDR3 DNA sequence: TGTGCCACCAGCAGGGACAAAGGCTATACCGGGTACAATGAGCAGTTCTTC. Its protein product is CATSRDKGYTGYNEQFF.

V usage is TRBV29-1 and J usage is TRBJ2-7, with 9 positions matching TRBD1. The CDR3 extends over 14 amino acids. Looked up from germline, CDR1 is SQVTM and CDR2 is ANQGSEA. With V trimmed by 6 bases and J by 0 bases, 6 bases remained unmatched. The chain's CDR3 is CSVFGTGLSYEQYF. In DNA form, the CDR3 reads TGCAGCGTCTTTGGGACAGGGCTCTCCTACGAGCAGTACTTC.

V gene TRBV2 combines with J gene TRBJ2-5; D is undetermined. The CDR3 totals 13 residues. Germline V gene lookup returns CDR1 SNHLY and CDR2 FYNNEI. V lost 7 bases and J 7 bases, leaving 16 bases between the germline ends. CDR3 coding DNA: TGTGCCAGCACCCCTTCCGGGTCGGGGACCCAGTACTTC. Amino acids: CASTPSGSGTQYF.

J is TRBJ2-5 and V is TRBV4-1; 10 positions agree with TRBD2. Losses at the gene ends were 4 bases for V and 5 bases for J; bases not matched to a gene: 4. CDR3 length: 14 amino acids. Germline V gene data show CDR1 as MGHRA and CDR2 as YSYEKL. This chain's CDR3 is CASSPGLAPETQYF. The CDR3 region has the DNA TGCGCCAGCAGCCCGGGACTAGCGCCTGAGACCCAGTACTTC.

The CDR3 coding sequence is TGTGCCAGCAGCTTAGAAGTGAGCACCGGGGAGCTGTTTTTT. Amino acids: CASSLEVSTGELFF. The V gene is TRBV11-2, the J gene TRBJ2-2; no clear D. The CDR3 contains 14 residues. With 0 bases removed from V and 4 bases from J, the gap between germline ends came to 6 bases. From germline, CDR1 is SGHAT and CDR2 FQNNGV.

The chain joins TRBV7-2 to TRBJ2-7; TRBD2 matches 9 bases. Germline CDR1 is SGHTA and CDR2 is FQGNSA. V lost 4 bases, J lost 2 bases, and 15 bases stayed unmatched. The CDR3 spans 18 residues. The CDR3 coding sequence is TGTGCCAGCAGCTCGACGTACTTAGTAGCGGGGGAACCCTACGAGCAGTACTTC. Amino acid sequence: CASSSTYLVAGEPYEQYF. Drawing the rest from reference TRBV7-2 and TRBJ2-7, the complete variable domain is GAGVSQSPSNKVTEKGKDVELRCDPISGHTALYWYRQSLGQGLEFLIYFQGNSAPDKSGLPSDRFSAERTGGSVSTLTIQRTQQEDSAVYLCASSSTYLVAGEPYEQYFGPGTRLTVT.

This chain connects TRBV18 to TRBJ1-6; 8 positions match TRBD1. The length of the CDR3 is 15 residues. CDR1 is KGHSH and CDR2 is LQKENI in the germline V gene. The trim removed 3 bases at V and 7 bases at J, leaving 5 bases unmatched. CDR3 DNA sequence: TGTGCCAGCTCACCCCCGGGACAGGCGAATTCACCCCTCCACTTT. Translation gives CASSPPGQANSPLHF.

In its sample, this clone was seen a few times. The sample contains more than one DNA sequence encoding this CDR3. This CDR3 is CASSSGQPNTEAFF. CDR3 bases: TGCGCCAGCAGCTCGGGACAGCCGAACACTGAAGCTTTCTTT. The genes are TRBV5-1 and TRBJ1-1; 7 bases align to TRBD1. Germline V gene sequence: CDR1 SGHRS, CDR2 YFSETQ. Germline trimming cut 3 bases from V and 1 base from J; bases unmatched to any gene: 3. The CDR3 extends over 14 amino acids.

In its sample, this clone was seen a few times. This chain connects TRBV27 to TRBJ1-1; D is unresolved. This CDR3 contains 14 residues. CDR1 is MNHEY, CDR2 SMNVEV, per germline (reference sequence). V was pared by 3 bases and J by 0 bases, with 8 bases between. CDR3 bases: TGTGCCAGCAGTTTGGGCCGGCTGAACACTGAAGCTTTCTTT. It codes for CASSLGRLNTEAFF.

The chain couples TRBV4-1 to TRBJ2-2; D possibly corresponds to TRBD1 (6 bases). The CDR3 spans 16 residues. Per germline, CDR1 MGHRA and CDR2 YSYEKL. The V end was cut by 1 base, the J end by 4 bases, with 13 bases between. CDR3 DNA sequence: TGCGCCAGCAGCCAAGGTTTAAGGGGGAGCACCGGGGAGCTGTTTTTT. Translating gives CASSQGLRGSTGELFF.

The chain recombines TRBV7-2 with TRBJ2-1; 7 bases agree with TRBD2. The V segment lost 3 bases and the J segment 4 bases; nucleotides outside the gene matches: 12. The V gene's germline CDR1 is SGHTA and CDR2 FQGNSA. The CDR3 sequence is 17 residues long. The CDR3 region is CASSFRAGLGAYNEQFF. Here the CDR3 DNA reads TGTGCCAGCAGCTTTAGGGCAGGACTAGGGGCTTACAATGAGCAGTTCTTC.